This T cell receptor beta chain comes out of a study of OX40 agonist ivuxolimab in advanced cancers. Study-wide context: Of the patients, three showed partial responses, one with hepatocellular carcinoma and two with cutaneous melanoma. Broader study findings: Averaged across samples, CD8+ T cells carried more expanded clones than CD4+ did.

Losses at the gene ends were 0 bases for V and 1 base for J; bases not matched to a gene: 0. Germline V lookup: CDR1 KGHSH, CDR2 LQKENI. The CDR3 runs 16 residues. Peripheral blood came from all dose cohorts at three timepoints. Here immunoSEQ multiplex PCR was the method, and the copy in TCRdb shows in-frame clones only, minus some. The sample has about 20,000 clones; roughly 88% are singletons. As for this clone: The antigen is not known.

The sequence came from an adult with an advanced solid tumor such as melanoma, head and neck, liver or kidney cancer. J is TRBJ2-3 and V is TRBV18, with 11 bases identical to TRBD2. Here the sequenced sample was CD4+ or CD8+ T cells sorted from blood, taken in a trial of the OX40 agonist ivuxolimab. The CDR3 DNA reads TGTGCCAGCTCACCACCGGGACTAGCGGGCACAGATACGCAGTATTTT. It is translated as CASSPPGLAGTDTQYF.